This T cell receptor (beta chain) stems from a study of cytomegalovirus exposure and HLA in healthy donors. CDR1 SGHDN and CDR2 FVKESK come from the germline V gene. The CDR3 covers 13 residues. The V end was cut by 2 bases, the J end by 3 bases, with 5 bases between. PCR was performed using 60 Vbeta and 13 Jbeta primers. Clones were sequenced by immunoSEQ multiplex PCR, and TCRdb holds only the in-frame ones, with some missing. The repertoire holds 75,000 to 100,000 clones, with about 74% as singletons. The study's findings and limits: Fewer N-insertions than the 666-donor mean were reportedly shown by an Asian-associated ancestry cluster in a later analysis. Later analysis showed most CMV-associated TCR beta chains appearing HLA-restricted. In most subjects, TCR beta sequences reportedly gave accurate predictions of HLA-A and HLA-B alleles.

A few counts support this clone. Its target is unknown. The specimen was PBMCs. This receptor was identified in a man aged 60 to 75 in good health and CMV-seropositive. The J gene is TRBJ1-5, the V gene TRBV14; unclear D gene. The CDR3 reads CASSQSFNQPQHF. DNA of the CDR3: TGTGCCAGCAGCCAATCATTCAATCAGCCCCAGCATTTT.